Listed below are T cell receptor beta chains from one sample, sequenced in a study of identifying expanded T cells in peripheral blood. Repertoires were generated with immunoSEQ multiplex PCR, while TCRdb's copy carries only in-frame clones and drops some. There are about 83,000 clones in the sample; about nine tenths occur only once, and around 2.7% lies in the top ten. Sequencing was performed on blood. The receptors stem from a person aged 18-70 years in good health. Both conserved end residues are part of each CDR3. The D gene is left open where the match is weak. Clone size is given for some rows only: seen once, a few or many times, or a class if the clone is expanded.

j_gene | v_gene | d_gene | abundance | CDR3nt | CDR3aa
TRBJ2-3 | TRBV7-3 | NA | NA | TGTGCCAGCAGCCCCACTTCGGGGGGCACAGATACGCAGTATTTT | CASSPTSGGTDTQYF
TRBJ2-4 | TRBV7-2 | TRBD2 | NA | TGTGCCAGCAGCTCCCCTCTAGCGGGGATAGCCAAAAACATTCAGTACTTC | CASSSPLAGIAKNIQYF
TRBJ1-3 | TRBV12-2 | NA | NA | TGTGCAAATCGCTTAGACGAAGGGGGCTCCTCTGGAAACACCATATATTTT | CANRLDEGGSSGNTIYF
TRBJ1-1 | TRBV2 | NA | NA | TGTGCCAGCGGGGCAGGGGTGGCCACTGAAGCTTTCTTT | CASGAGVATEAFF
TRBJ2-1 | TRBV5-4 | NA | once | TGTGCCAGCAGCTTTTTACTAGAAAGCTCCTACAATGAGCAGTTCTTC | CASSFLLESSYNEQFF
TRBJ2-5 | TRBV6-5 | NA | few | NA | CASSSGQGGSQYF
TRBJ2-7 | TRBV6-5 | NA | NA | TGTGCCAGCAGGCCTCTAGCAGGAGGGGACCACGAGCAGTACTTC | CASRPLAGGDHEQYF
TRBJ2-3 | TRBV5-1 | TRBD2 | NA | TGCGCCAGCAGCTTGGGGACTAGCGCAGATACGCAGTATTTT | CASSLGTSADTQYF
TRBJ2-3 | TRBV2 | NA | NA | TGTGCCAGCACAGGGTCGGATACGCAGTATTTT | CASTGSDTQYF
TRBJ1-2 | TRBV7-9 | TRBD1 | NA | TGTGCCAGCAGCTCCTCCAGGGGGCGTCAGTATGGCTACACCTTC | CASSSSRGRQYGYTF
TRBJ1-2 | TRBV7-2 | NA | NA | TGTGCCAGCAGCGCACTCTATGGCTACACCTTC | CASSALYGYTF
TRBJ2-2 | TRBV5-1 | TRBD1 | NA | TGCGCCAGTCAAGGACAGGTTGCGAACACCGGGGAGCTGTTTTTT | CASQGQVANTGELFF
TRBJ2-7 | TRBV4-3 | NA | NA | TGCGCCAGCAGCCAAGAGGCCGGCAGGGGAATCTACGAGCAGTACTTC | CASSQEAGRGIYEQYF
TRBJ2-7 | TRBV28 | NA | NA | TGTGCCAGCAGTTTCAGGGGACCCCATCTCCTCTACGAGCAGTACTTC | CASSFRGPHLLYEQYF
TRBJ2-5 | TRBV5-1 | TRBD1 | NA | TGCGCCAGCAACACTGACAGGGAGCAAGAGACCCAGTACTTC | CASNTDREQETQYF
TRBJ2-7 | TRBV4-3 | NA | few | TGCGCCAGCAGCCAGCAAGCGGAGAGCTCCCACGAGCAGTACTTC | CASSQQAESSHEQYF
TRBJ2-7 | TRBV7-8 | TRBD2 | NA | TGTGCCAGCAGCCATAGCGGGAGCTTCTACGAGCAGTACTTC | CASSHSGSFYEQYF
TRBJ2-7 | TRBV23-1 | NA | once | TGCGCCAGCAGTCAACGTCAGTTCCCTCGGGAGCAGTACTTC | CASSQRQFPREQYF
TRBJ2-4 | TRBV6-5 | NA | NA | TGTGCCAGCAGTTACACCGCAGGGACGTCAAAAAACATTCAGTACTTC | CASSYTAGTSKNIQYF
TRBJ2-3 | TRBV9 | TRBD1 | NA | TGTGCCAGCAGCGAGGGGGGACAGGGGGGCACAGATACGCAGTATTTT | CASSEGGQGGTDTQYF
TRBJ2-7 | TRBV7-2 | NA | NA | TGTGCCAGCAGCCCCCAAGCGGTTGAAACCTACGAGCAGTACTTC | CASSPQAVETYEQYF
TRBJ1-5 | TRBV30 | TRBD1 | NA | TGTGCCTGGAGGAGACAGGGATGGGATCAGCCCCAGCATTTT | CAWRRQGWDQPQHF
TRBJ2-2 | TRBV7-7 | TRBD1 | few | TGTGCTAGCAGCCCACAGGGGGCAGACACCGGGGAGCTGTTTTTT | CASSPQGADTGELFF
TRBJ1-6 | TRBV6-5 | TRBD1 | few | TGTGCCAGCAGGCCCCCGGGACAGCCAAATTCACCCCTCCACTTT | CASRPPGQPNSPLHF
TRBJ1-1 | TRBV13 | NA | NA | TGTGCCAGCAGGCGGGGCCCGGGGGCCCTGAACACTGAAGCTTTCTTT | CASRRGPGALNTEAFF
TRBJ2-3 | TRBV7-6 | TRBD2 | NA | TGTGCCAGCAGCTTAGCGTTAGCGGGGGGTCTCACAGATACGCAGTATTTT | CASSLALAGGLTDTQYF
TRBJ2-7 | TRBV28 | NA | NA | TGTGCCAGCAGTTGGCGATGGACAGCCCGCTCCTACGAGCAGTACTTC | CASSWRWTARSYEQYF
TRBJ2-7 | TRBV7-9 | NA | NA | TGTGCCAGCAGCGACTCAGGCTTACCCTACGAGCAGTACTTC | CASSDSGLPYEQYF
TRBJ1-2 | TRBV9 | TRBD1 | NA | TGTGCCAGCAGCGTAGCAGGGACAGGCGACGGCTACACCTTC | CASSVAGTGDGYTF
TRBJ2-3 | TRBV27 | NA | NA | TGTGCCAGCAGTCCCCGGTGGGGACTCGGTACAGATACGCAGTATTTT | CASSPRWGLGTDTQYF
TRBJ2-3 | TRBV15 | NA | NA | TGTGCCACCAGCAGAGATTTAAGCGGAGCTAGCACAGATACGCAGTATTTT | CATSRDLSGASTDTQYF
TRBJ2-2 | TRBV5-1 | TRBD2 | few | TGCGCCAGCAGCTTGGTACCGGGGGGGACCAACACCGGGGAGCTGTTTTTT | CASSLVPGGTNTGELFF
TRBJ2-1 | TRBV25-1 | TRBD2 | NA | TGTGCCAGCAGTGAATTCGGGGGGGGCCCACGGCAGGATGAGCAGTTCTTC | CASSEFGGGPRQDEQFF